This T cell receptor beta chain was captured by sequencing in a study of OX40 agonist ivuxolimab in advanced cancers. Study-wide background: The patients got ivuxolimab, which is an agonistic anti-OX40 (CD134) antibody. A male proportion of just over 80% was recorded, with mean age 60 years and range roughly 20 to 85.

The protocol was immunoSEQ multiplex PCR, while the TCRdb copy is restricted to in-frame clones and leaves out a portion. The data hold about 20,000 clones, with 70% to 90% observed a single time. This clone was recorded only once. Its antigen is currently unknown. V was pared by 3 bases and J by 13 bases, with 16 bases between. Per germline, CDR1 SGHRS and CDR2 YFSETQ. The CDR3 has 12 residues. Study results and limitations: Expanded clones were, on average, more numerous in CD8+ T cells than in CD4+. It was also the case that some nonresponders had low normalized T-cell clonal expansion.

Material: CD4+ or CD8+ T cells sorted from blood, obtained in a trial of the OX40 agonist ivuxolimab. This rearrangement joins TRBV5-1 to TRBJ2-5; D may correspond to TRBD1 or TRBD2 (5 bases each). The receptor was derived from an adult with an advanced solid tumor such as melanoma, head and neck, liver or kidney cancer. CDR3 nucleotides: TGCGCCAGCAGCTGGGATGGGACCGCATGGTACTTC. Translated: CASSWDGTAWYF.